One sample yielded the 27 T cell receptor beta chains listed below, sequenced in a study of CD8 T cells in ankylosing spondylitis (dated by TCRdb to the late 2010s). The library was obtained by 5' RACE. The instrument was an Illumina HiSeq 2500. Clones were called with MiXCR by TCRdb after fastp trimmed the public reads at Q25, and only in-frame beta chains were retained. Every CDR3 protein is listed once, alongside the most common genes and DNA of its rows. The sample table lists fewer than 250,000 distinct CDR3 sequences, 8% to 11% of them with a count of one. Around 3% of the sample rests with the top ten. Sequenced sample: blood, either unsorted or a sorted T cell fraction (not recorded which). These receptors were collected from a male donor with ankylosing spondylitis or in good health (not recorded which).

This clonotype was picked up many times. V is TRBV20-1 and J is TRBJ2-1, with 13 bases fitting TRBD2. The CDR3 length is 17 residues. Germline CDR1 and CDR2: DFQATT and SNEGSKA (reference sequence). Trimming took 3 bases from V and 4 from J; bases not matched to a gene: 9. CDR3 protein: CSARRKGLAGNYNEQFF. The CDR3 DNA is TGCAGTGCTAGGCGGAAGGGACTAGCGGGGAATTACAATGAGCAGTTCTTC.

This chain joins TRBV12-3 or TRBV12-4 and TRBJ2-3; the D gene could be TRBD1 or TRBD2 (5 bases each). V was trimmed by 2 bases and J by 3 bases, leaving 9 bases between them. CDR3 length equals 14 residues. CDR3 region: CASSLREGTDTQYF. CDR3 coding DNA: TGTGCCAGCAGTTTACGAGAGGGGACAGATACGCAGTATTTT.

This clonotype was recorded at least ten times. This sequence joins TRBV10-2 and TRBJ1-1; no reliable D call. The CDR3 length is 14 residues. Per germline, CDR1 WSHSY and CDR2 SAAADI. V lost 1 base and J 0 bases, leaving 6 bases between the germline ends. CDR3 DNA: TGCGCCAGCAGTGAGTGGCAGATGAACACTGAAGCTTTCTTT. Encoded protein: CASSEWQMNTEAFF.

The V and J genes are TRBV13 and TRBJ1-2; D gene ambiguous. Trimming cost V 2 bases and J 6 bases, with 13 bases left between them. The V gene's germline CDR1 is PRHDT and CDR2 FYEKMQ (reference sequence). This CDR3 has 14 amino acids. The CDR3 bases are TGTGCCAGCAGCTTAAGTCCGTCGGCGGATGGCTACACCTTC. It translates to CASSLSPSADGYTF.

Remarks on this clonotype: This sequence may be a read error, since a much larger clone differs from it by one base. The chain is built from TRBV7-9 and TRBJ2-3; perhaps D is TRBD1 or TRBD2 (5 bases each). Germline values: CDR1 SEHNR, CDR2 FQNEAQ (reference sequence). The CDR3 totals 16 residues. The V and J ends lost 2 bases and 5 bases respectively, with 17 bases between them. CDR3 in amino acids: CASSLLIGTVRDTQYF. CDR3 sequence (DNA): TGTGCCAGCAGCTTACTTATAGGGACGGTTAGAGATACGCAGTATTTT.

This clonotype was observed many times. V is TRBV4-2 and J is TRBJ2-7, with D perhaps matching TRBD1 or TRBD2 (5 bases each). The V and J ends lost 0 bases and 1 base respectively, with 22 bases between them. The germline CDR1 and CDR2 sequences are LGHNA and YNFKEQ. The CDR3 loop spans 19 amino acids. The CDR3 region is CASSQDNDLGVLSSYEQYF. The CDR3 coding sequence is TGTGCCAGCAGCCAAGATAATGACCTGGGGGTCCTCTCTTCCTACGAGCAGTACTTC.

The chain recombines TRBV6-2 or TRBV6-3 with TRBJ1-2, with 7 nucleotides matching TRBD1. Germline CDR1 reads MNHEY; CDR2 reads SVGEGT. The CDR3 consists of 16 residues. V was clipped by 6 bases and J by 0 bases; unmatched bases: 10. As DNA, the CDR3 is TGTGCCAGCAGCCACAGGGACAGCAGAGCTAACTATGGCTACACCTTC. It specifies CASSHRDSRANYGYTF.

This clonotype was seen ten or more times. The chain is built from TRBV27 and TRBJ2-7, with TRBD1 as a possible D gene (5 bases). Germline V gene data show CDR1 as MNHEY and CDR2 as SMNVEV (reference sequence). The CDR3 has 15 amino acids. Trimming shortened V by 8 bases and J by 1 base, and 18 bases separated the two germline ends. CDR3 nucleotides: TGTGCCAGCGGGGCGGTGGCGCGATATTCCTACGAGCAGTACTTC. Protein sequence: CASGAVARYSYEQYF.

In this sample, this clonotype turned up many times. The rearrangement uses TRBV6-5 and TRBJ2-1; 7 bases map to TRBD1. The junction had 13 bases not matched to a gene; V was cut back by 6 bases and J by 5 bases. The CDR3 length is 16 residues. CDR1 and CDR2 from the germline V gene are MNHEY and SVGAGI. The DNA for the CDR3 is TGTGCCAGCAGCCGACGCTTGACAGGGAAAGACAATGAGCAGTTCTTC. Residues: CASSRRLTGKDNEQFF.

This clonotype was seen a handful of times. The chain is built from TRBV30 and TRBJ2-7, with 8 bases lining up with TRBD2. This CDR3 is 14 amino acids long. Germline lookup yields CDR1 GTSNPN and CDR2 SVGIG (reference sequence). V lost 2 bases and J lost 0; bases outside the gene matches: 3. Here the CDR3 DNA reads TGTGCCTGGAGTTCAACTAGCGGCTCCTACGAGCAGTACTTC. The encoded protein is CAWSSTSGSYEQYF.

This clonotype showed up many times. The chain is built from TRBV7-2 and TRBJ2-1; D is unclear. The ends were cut back, 5 bases at V and 15 bases at J, with 17 bases in the middle. There are 12 residues in the CDR3. CDR1 is SGHTA and CDR2 is FQGNSA in the germline V gene. The CDR3 nucleotides read TGTGCCAGCAGCCGGAACTTAGCCAGGAGGTTCTTC. Translation gives CASSRNLARRFF. Filled out from reference TRBV7-2 and TRBJ2-1, the complete variable domain reads GAGVSQSPSNKVTEKGKDVELRCDPISGHTALYWYRQSLGQGLEFLIYFQGNSAPDKSGLPSDRFSAERTGGSVSTLTIQRTQQEDSAVYLCASSRNLARRFFGPGTRLTVL.

This clonotype was seen only a few times. The rearrangement uses TRBV7-2 and TRBJ2-1; no clear D gene. The CDR3 length is 15 residues. Trimming took off 7 bases at V and 5 bases at J, with 18 bases between the two ends. Germline assignment: CDR1 SGHTA and CDR2 FQGNSA. CDR3 region: CASTPIRGQNNEQFF. Here the CDR3 DNA reads TGTGCCAGCACCCCAATCCGAGGCCAAAACAATGAGCAGTTCTTC.

This clonotype was recorded many times. This chain links TRBV28 with TRBJ1-1; maybe TRBD1 (5 bases). The CDR3 length is 16 residues. V gave up 1 base and J gave up 0 bases, with 12 bases separating them. CDR1 and CDR2 from the germline V gene are MDHEN and SYDVKM. Written as DNA, the CDR3 is TGTGCCAGCAGTTTATCGGTTGAGGGGTTGAACACTGAAGCTTTCTTT. This sequence encodes CASSLSVEGLNTEAFF.

This clonotype came up many times. The chain uses TRBV25-1 and TRBJ1-6, with D possibly being TRBD1 (5 bases). V was shortened by 1 base and J by 9 bases, with 13 bases between the two germline ends. CDR1 MGHDK and CDR2 SYGVNS come from the germline V gene. The CDR3 spans 15 residues. As DNA, the CDR3 is TGTGCCAGCAGTGAATGGAAAGGGGAAGGTTCACCCCTCCACTTT. Translating gives CASSEWKGEGSPLHF.

A note on this clonotype: A read error may explain this, as a much larger clone is one base away. CDR3 residues: CVSRPRDGTSGSNEQYF. For the CDR3, the DNA is TGTGTCAGCAGGCCCCGAGATGGGACTAGCGGGAGTAACGAGCAGTACTTC. This chain joins TRBV27 and TRBJ2-7, with 14 bases aligning to TRBD2. The CDR3 has 17 residues. The V gene's germline CDR1 is MNHEY and CDR2 SMNVEV (reference sequence).

This clonotype was observed many times. The V and J genes are TRBV5-1 and TRBJ2-3, with 11 nucleotides matching TRBD2. V was clipped by 4 bases and J by 6 bases; unmatched bases: 13. From germline, CDR1 is SGHRS and CDR2 YFSETQ. CDR3 length equals 17 residues. The CDR3 loop reads CASSPAGTSGSSDTQYF. The CDR3 DNA reads TGCGCCAGCAGCCCCGCCGGGACTAGCGGATCGTCGGATACGCAGTATTTT.

This clonotype has at least ten counts. The chain employs TRBV29-1 and TRBJ2-1, with 12 bases that match TRBD2. The V gene end was trimmed by 4 bases and the J gene end by 4 bases; junction bases not matched to a gene: 8. Germline V gene data show CDR1 as SQVTM and CDR2 as ANQGSEA. The CDR3 length is 16 residues. The CDR3 spells CSVVLRTSGAYNEQFF. DNA for the CDR3: TGCAGCGTTGTGCTCCGGACTAGCGGGGCTTACAATGAGCAGTTCTTC.

In its sample, this clonotype was seen many times. The chain joins TRBV5-6 to TRBJ2-4; D perhaps matches TRBD1 (6 bases). Germline CDR1 is SGHDT and CDR2 is YYEEEE. The V gene lost 3 bases and the J gene lost 3 bases, with 13 bases spanning the gap. This CDR3 is built from 15 residues. The CDR3 DNA sequence: TGTGCCAGCAGCTGGAGTACAGGGCTCAAAAACATTCAGTACTTC. It codes for CASSWSTGLKNIQYF.

As regards this clonotype: A much larger clone lies a single base off, so this may be a read error. The chain carries TRBV5-1 and TRBJ2-1, with 10 bases identical to TRBD2. CDR3 length: 17 amino acids. CDR1 and CDR2 from the germline V gene are SGHRS and YFSETQ. The CDR3 loop is CASSLALAGDSYSEQFF. In nucleotides, the CDR3 is TGCGCCAGCAGCTTGGCCCTAGCGGGGGACTCCTACAGTGAGCAGTTCTTC.

At least ten counts were recorded for this clonotype. This chain uses TRBV5-1 with TRBJ2-3; 7 positions agree with TRBD2. V was clipped by 5 bases and J by 2 bases; unmatched bases: 11. The germline V gene encodes CDR1 SGHRS and CDR2 YFSETQ. The CDR3 covers 16 residues. In nucleotides, the CDR3 is TGCGCCAGCAGAACCGGTGGGGCGGGGGACACAGATACGCAGTATTTT. Its translation: CASRTGGAGDTDTQYF. The entire variable domain, with the rest obtained from reference TRBV5-1 and TRBJ2-3, is as follows: KAGVTQTPRYLIKTRGQQVTLSCSPISGHRSVSWYQQTPGQGLQFLFEYFSETQRNKGNFPGRFSGRQFSNSRSEMNVSTLELGDSALYLCASRTGGAGDTDTQYFGPGTRLTVL.

This clonotype was observed many times. The chain recombines TRBV21-1 with TRBJ2-7; the table calls TRBD1, which could not be checked here. TRBV21-1 counts as a pseudogene. CDR3 length equals 15 residues. Written as DNA, the CDR3 is TGTGCCAGCAGCATCGACAGGGGTAAAAGCCACGAGCAGTACTTC. Translation: CASSIDRGKSHEQYF.

This chain connects TRBV11-2 to TRBJ1-1; D is possibly TRBD1 (6 bases). The CDR3 totals 18 residues. Trimming cost V 3 bases and J 0 bases, with 20 bases left between them. Germline V gene lookup returns CDR1 SGHAT and CDR2 FQNNGV. This chain's CDR3 is CASSLEGVWGLMNTEAFF. For the CDR3, the DNA is TGTGCCAGCAGCTTGGAGGGGGTATGGGGGCTTATGAACACTGAAGCTTTCTTT.

The V gene is TRBV20-1, the J gene TRBJ2-7; tentatively, D is TRBD2 (5 bases). Trimming took 3 bases from V and 4 from J, leaving 7 bases between them. Germline-derived CDR1 and CDR2 are DFQATT and SNEGSKA (reference sequence). The CDR3 has 11 amino acids. The CDR3 DNA is TGCAGTGCTAGGAGGGAATACGAGCAGTACTTC. It is translated as CSARREYEQYF.

The CDR3 DNA reads as TGTGCCAGCAGCTTAGATGGAGGGGGGGCCGGCACAGATACGCAGTATTTT. It translates to CASSLDGGGAGTDTQYF. The chain uses TRBV11-2 and TRBJ2-3; D is possibly TRBD2 (7 bases). Germline CDR1 SGHAT, CDR2 FQNNGV. The CDR3 is 17 amino acids. V lost 0 bases and J 1 base, leaving 14 bases between the germline ends.

This clonotype was detected only a few times. The chain carries TRBV5-1 and TRBJ2-7; 7 bases fit TRBD1. Germline V gives CDR1 SGHRS, CDR2 YFSETQ. J lost 4 bases, V lost 4 bases, and 8 bases had no gene match. The CDR3 consists of 14 residues. The CDR3 sequence: CASSTRGSRYEQYF. The CDR3 nucleotides are TGCGCCAGCAGCACCAGGGGGTCTCGGTACGAGCAGTACTTC.

This clonotype was recorded at least ten times. V usage is TRBV20-1 and J usage is TRBJ2-1, with 9 bases that match TRBD2. Trimming cost V 4 bases and J 0 bases; bases outside gene matches: 1. Germline V CDR1 and CDR2: DFQATT, SNEGSKA (reference sequence). The CDR3 sequence is 14 residues long. The CDR3 DNA is TGCAGTGCTACTAGCGGGGCCTCCTACAATGAGCAGTTCTTC. Translation gives CSATSGASYNEQFF.

This chain joins TRBV7-6 and TRBJ2-7; D is unclear. There are 13 residues in the CDR3. Germline CDR1 and CDR2: SGHVS and FNYEAQ. Trimming left V 6 bases short and J 6 bases short, with 15 bases between. CDR3 bases: TGTGCCAGCAGTTCCCGAGAAGGGTGCGAGCAGTACTTC. It encodes CASSSREGCEQYF.